These 17 T cell receptor beta chains came from one sample sequenced in a study of blood T cell repertoires in COVID-19. Some clones are missing from TCRdb's copy, which holds only in-frame ones; the method was immunoSEQ multiplex PCR. In the table there are about 230,000 clones, around 84% of which are singletons. The sequenced sample consisted of peripheral blood. All receptors come from a man aged 40-49 years with acute or convalescent COVID-19.

The chain links TRBV6-1 to TRBJ2-3; D might be TRBD1 (6 bases). Germline CDR1 reads MNHNS; CDR2 reads SASEGT. Between the trimmed V and J ends, which lost 4 bases and 2 bases, there was a span of 19 bases. The CDR3 is 17 amino acids. The CDR3 DNA reads as TGTGCCAGCAGTGGGGGGCGCAGGGACCTCTACACAGATACGCAGTATTTT. It codes for CASSGGRRDLYTDTQYF.

The chain links TRBV7-2 to TRBJ1-6, with D maybe TRBD1 (5 bases). The V end lost 1 base, the J end lost 7 bases, and 11 bases lay between the germline ends. This CDR3 has 15 residues. In germline, CDR1 is SGHTA, CDR2 FQGNSA. CDR3: CASSLEAGRNSPLHF. The CDR3 nucleotides read TGTGCCAGCAGCTTAGAGGCAGGGAGGAATTCACCCCTCCACTTT.

The gene calls are TRBV10-3 and TRBJ1-2; maybe TRBD1 (6 bases). The CDR3 is 14 amino acids. The ends were cut back, 9 bases at V and 6 bases at J, with 20 bases in the middle. Germline loops: CDR1 ENHRY, CDR2 SYGVKD. CDR3 loop: CAIRGSGGSNGYTF. For the CDR3, the DNA is TGTGCCATTAGAGGGTCGGGGGGCTCGAATGGCTACACCTTC.

The chain has TRBV5-1 and TRBJ2-1; TRBD2 is a possible D gene (6 bases). V dropped 1 base and J dropped 6 bases, with 11 bases sitting between them. CDR1 is SGHRS and CDR2 is YFSETQ in the germline V gene. The CDR3 contains 14 residues. As DNA, the CDR3 is TGCGCCAGCAGCTTGTTTCCGGGGGTCAATGAGCAGTTCTTC. Translating it yields CASSLFPGVNEQFF.

About this clone itself: The same CDR3 arises from other DNA sequences in this sample as well. The chain recombines TRBV7-2 with TRBJ2-2; a weak D match, TRBD2 (5 bases). This CDR3 has 13 amino acids. Germline CDR1 and CDR2: SGHTA and FQGNSA. V was trimmed by 3 bases and J by 5 bases, leaving 7 bases between them. CDR3: CASSFSVTGELFF. Here the CDR3 DNA reads TGTGCCAGCAGCTTTAGCGTTACCGGGGAGCTGTTTTTT.

In its sample, this clone was seen once. The chain combines TRBV7-8 with TRBJ2-5, with D perhaps TRBD1 (5 bases). V lost 4 bases, J lost 5 bases, and 8 bases lay in between. CDR1 is SGHVS, CDR2 FQNEAQ, per germline. The CDR3 sequence is 12 residues long. Here the CDR3 DNA reads TGTGCCAGCAGCTCAGGGTTGGAGACCCAGTACTTC. Its protein product is CASSSGLETQYF.

J is TRBJ1-3 and V is TRBV5-1; 7 nucleotides line up with TRBD1. Germline V lookup: CDR1 SGHRS, CDR2 YFSETQ. V gave up 4 bases and J gave up 3 bases; unmatched junction bases: 7. The CDR3 length is 15 residues. The DNA for the CDR3 is TGCGCCAGCAGCAGGGACCCAGGGGGTGGAAACACCATATATTTT. Translated: CASSRDPGGGNTIYF. The entire variable domain, with the rest obtained from reference TRBV5-1 and TRBJ1-3, is as follows: KAGVTQTPRYLIKTRGQQVTLSCSPISGHRSVSWYQQTPGQGLQFLFEYFSETQRNKGNFPGRFSGRQFSNSRSEMNVSTLELGDSALYLCASSRDPGGGNTIYFGEGSWLTVV.

V is TRBV29-1 and J is TRBJ1-1, with D perhaps TRBD1 (5 bases). This CDR3 region has 15 residues. Germline V gene lookup returns CDR1 SQVTM and CDR2 ANQGSEA. V lost 6 bases, J lost 1 base, and 18 bases lay in between. CDR3 DNA: TGCAGCGTCGAATCTGATTTTGACAGGAACACTGAAGCTTTCTTT. It codes for CSVESDFDRNTEAFF. The entire variable domain, with the rest obtained from reference TRBV29-1 and TRBJ1-1, is as follows: SAVISQKPSRDICQRGTSLTIQCQVDSQVTMMFWYRQQPGQSLTLIATANQGSEATYESGFVIDKFPISRPNLTFSTLTVSNMSPEDSSIYLCSVESDFDRNTEAFFGQGTRLTVV.

The V call is TRBV2, the J call TRBJ1-2, with D unclear. V lost 9 bases, J lost 2 bases, and 4 bases lay in between. CDR1 and CDR2 from the germline V gene are SNHLY and FYNNEI. The CDR3 has 10 amino acids. The CDR3 sequence is CARRNYGYTF. CDR3 coding DNA: TGTGCCAGACGGAACTATGGCTACACCTTC.

The rearrangement uses TRBV4-1 and TRBJ1-6; TRBD1 is a possible D gene (6 bases). CDR1 MGHRA and CDR2 YSYEKL come from the germline V gene. The CDR3 extends over 16 amino acids. The V end was cut by 0 bases, the J end by 9 bases, with 15 bases between. DNA of the CDR3: TGCGCCAGCAGCCAAGAGGTAGGGGGGGCATCTTCACCCCTCCACTTT. Translating it yields CASSQEVGGASSPLHF.

The chain employs TRBV30 and TRBJ1-5; D not certain. The germline CDR1 and CDR2 sequences are GTSNPN and SVGIG (reference sequence). This CDR3 spans 15 amino acids. Trimming pared 0 bases from V and 0 bases from J, leaving 9 bases between. CDR3 sequence reads: CAWSVRGISNQPQHF. The CDR3 DNA reads as TGTGCCTGGAGTGTAAGAGGGATTAGCAATCAGCCCCAGCATTTT.

This chain uses TRBV7-2 with TRBJ1-1; D perhaps matches TRBD1 (6 bases). This CDR3 is 18 amino acids long. CDR1 and CDR2 from the germline V gene are SGHTA and FQGNSA. V was trimmed by 0 bases and J by 1 base, leaving 18 bases between them. This chain's CDR3 is CASSLASAGRGRNTEAFF. The DNA for the CDR3 is TGTGCCAGCAGCTTAGCGTCGGCAGGGAGGGGGAGGAACACTGAAGCTTTCTTT.

The rearrangement links TRBV18 to TRBJ2-3; 8 nucleotides align to TRBD2. J gave up 6 bases and V 1 base, and 12 bases lay outside the gene matches. Germline V CDR1 and CDR2: KGHSH, LQKENI. There are 17 residues in the CDR3. The DNA of the CDR3 is TGTGCCAGCTCACCACTACTCGGGGGGGCCATTGTGGATACGCAGTATTTT. Its protein product is CASSPLLGGAIVDTQYF.

V gene TRBV27 combines with J gene TRBJ2-1; 7 nucleotides agree with TRBD1. This CDR3 has 17 amino acids. Trimming removed 5 bases from V and 0 bases from J; junction bases left unmatched: 10. Per the germline V gene, CDR1 is MNHEY and CDR2 is SMNVEV (reference sequence). The CDR3, as DNA: TGTGCCAGCAGTCGCCAGTACAGGGGCGGCTCCTACAATGAGCAGTTCTTC. Protein: CASSRQYRGGSYNEQFF.

V gene TRBV7-2 combines with J gene TRBJ2-7; D might be TRBD1 (6 bases). Germline CDR1 is SGHTA and CDR2 is FQGNSA. V gave up 5 bases and J gave up 6 bases, with 17 bases separating them. The CDR3 consists of 14 residues. In DNA form, the CDR3 reads TGTGCCAGCAGCCTCCCCACAGGGTCTGGCGAGCAGTACTTC. Its translation: CASSLPTGSGEQYF.

V is TRBV7-2 and J is TRBJ1-2, with 7 bases lining up with TRBD1. The CDR3 length is 15 residues. CDR1 SGHTA and CDR2 FQGNSA come from the germline V gene. Trimming at V came to 4 bases and at J to 4 bases, leaving 9 bases not matched to a gene. The CDR3 here is CASSSRRGLVYGYTF. CDR3 bases: TGTGCCAGCAGCTCCCGAAGGGGGCTTGTCTATGGCTACACCTTC.

The chain joins TRBV14 to TRBJ2-3; 7 bases agree with TRBD1. V shed 5 bases, J shed 5 bases, and the junction held 4 bases outside the gene matches. Germline V gene lookup returns CDR1 SGHDN and CDR2 FVKESK. The CDR3 has 13 residues. The CDR3, as DNA: TGTGCCAGCAGCTTTTCAGGGGGAGATACGCAGTATTTT. It yields the protein CASSFSGGDTQYF.